These T cell receptor beta chains were read from a single sample in a study of T cells in localized non-small cell lung cancer. Only in-frame clones appear in the TCRdb table, and some are missing; sequencing was by immunoSEQ multiplex PCR. The sample lists about 22,000 clones; approximately 91% were seen once. This sample comprised PBMCs, obtained before any cancer treatment. All receptors derive from a man aged 40 to 70 with stage II squamous cell lung carcinoma. Both conserved end residues are part of each CDR3. The D gene is left open where the match is weak. Clone size is given for some rows only: seen once, a few or many times, or a class if the clone is expanded.

J gene | clone size | D gene | V gene | CDR3 DNA | CDR3 protein
TRBJ2-7 | NA | TRBD1 | TRBV10-3 | TGTGCCATCAGCCTGGACAGGGAAGGCGAGCAGTACTTC | CAISLDREGEQYF
TRBJ1-4 | NA | TRBD1 | TRBV5-6 | TGTGCCAGCAGCTTCGGGACAGGCGAGGGTGAAAAACTGTTTTTT | CASSFGTGEGEKLFF
TRBJ2-5 | NA | TRBD1 | TRBV19 | TGTGCCAGTAGCGTCGGACAGGGGAAAAAGACCCAGTACTTC | CASSVGQGKKTQYF
TRBJ2-2 | NA | TRBD1 | TRBV4-3 | TGCGCCAGCAGCCCCGCCTCATACGTCAGGGGGCACACCGGGGAGCTGTTTTTT | CASSPASYVRGHTGELFF
TRBJ2-1 | NA | TRBD2 | TRBV6-6 | TGTGCCAGCACCCCTAGCGGGAGAGCGTACAATGAGCAGTTCTTC | CASTPSGRAYNEQFF
TRBJ1-2 | NA | NA | TRBV10-2 | TGCGCCAGCAGTCTCCCCCAGACGGGGCAGAATAAGTATGGCTACACCTTC | CASSLPQTGQNKYGYTF
TRBJ2-3 | NA | NA | TRBV6-6 | TGTGCCAGCAGTTATGGTTCAATGACTACCACAGATACGCAGTATTTT | CASSYGSMTTTDTQYF
TRBJ2-7 | NA | NA | TRBV7-9 | TGTGCCAGCAGCTTACCGAACGCCTACGAGCAGTACTTC | CASSLPNAYEQYF
TRBJ2-3 | NA | NA | TRBV19 | TGTGCCAGTAGTCCCCGGGCTAGTCGAGATACGCAGTATTTT | CASSPRASRDTQYF
TRBJ1-4 | NA | TRBD1 | TRBV4-2 | TGTGCCAGCAGCCAAGGCGGGACAGGGGGTGAAAAACTGTTTTTT | CASSQGGTGGEKLFF
TRBJ1-1 | NA | NA | TRBV6-5 | TGTGCCAGCAGATCCGACCAGGGTTTCACTGAAGCTTTCTTT | CASRSDQGFTEAFF
TRBJ1-1 | NA | NA | TRBV2 | TGTGCCAGCAGAAAGGGAATGGATACGAACACTGAAGCTTTCTTT | CASRKGMDTNTEAFF
TRBJ2-7 | few | TRBD2 | TRBV2 | TGTGCCAGCGAGGGCCAGGGGATACTAGCGGGCCTCTACGAGCAGTACTTC | CASEGQGILAGLYEQYF
TRBJ2-5 | NA | TRBD1 | TRBV2 | TGTGCCAGCAGCAGGGGACAGGGGACGGAGACCCAGTACTTC | CASSRGQGTETQYF
TRBJ2-7 | once | TRBD1 | TRBV5-1 | TGCGCCAGCAGCTTGAACAGGGGCGAGCAGTACTTC | CASSLNRGEQYF
TRBJ2-7 | NA | NA | TRBV6-5 | TGTGCCAGCAGTTATATAGGAGGGGCGCCTTACGAGCAGTACTTC | CASSYIGGAPYEQYF
TRBJ2-2 | NA | NA | TRBV5-1 | TGCGCCAGCAGCTTGGTTCCGACAGGAACTAACACCGGGGAGCTGTTTTTT | CASSLVPTGTNTGELFF
TRBJ2-5 | few | TRBD1 | TRBV18 | TGTGCCAGCTCACGAGGAACAGGGGGGCAAGAGACCCAGTACTTC | CASSRGTGGQETQYF
TRBJ2-1 | NA | TRBD1 | TRBV5-5 | TGTGCCAGCAGCGGAATTGGGACAGACGACTACAATGAGCAGTTCTTC | CASSGIGTDDYNEQFF
TRBJ1-1 | NA | NA | TRBV7-6 | TGTGCCAGCAGCCTTGCCAGGGGAAACACTGAAGCTTTCTTT | CASSLARGNTEAFF
TRBJ2-1 | NA | NA | TRBV6-5 | TGTGCCAGCAGTCAACAATCGCAGAATGAGCAGTTCTTC | CASSQQSQNEQFF
TRBJ1-4 | NA | NA | TRBV27 | TGTGCCAGCAGTTTAAGCGCAGGGTATAGTGAAAAACTGTTTTTT | CASSLSAGYSEKLFF
TRBJ2-2 | once | NA | TRBV7-8 | TGTGCCAGCAGCTTAGCGGGAGGCACCGGGGAGCTGTTTTTT | CASSLAGGTGELFF
TRBJ2-7 | NA | NA | TRBV5-6 | TGTGCCAGCAGCTTGGAGGTTTGGGACGAGCAGTACTTC | CASSLEVWDEQYF
TRBJ2-5 | NA | TRBD2 | TRBV28 | TGTGCCAGCAGCCCTGGCGGGAGGAGTAGCGAGACCCAGTACTTC | CASSPGGRSSETQYF
TRBJ2-3 | NA | NA | TRBV9 | TGTGCCAGCAGTGACTCCGGGACCACCACAGATACGCAGTATTTT | CASSDSGTTTDTQYF
TRBJ1-1 | NA | NA | TRBV13 | TGTGCCAGCAGCTCAACAGTGAACACTGAAGCTTTCTTT | CASSSTVNTEAFF
TRBJ2-7 | NA | NA | TRBV11-3 | TGTGCCAGCAGCCCCCCGGGGCGTTTAGACGAGCAGTACTTC | CASSPPGRLDEQYF
TRBJ2-7 | NA | NA | TRBV4-1 | TGCGCCAGCAGCCAAGAGAAGGGGAACTACGAGCAGTACTTC | CASSQEKGNYEQYF
TRBJ2-7 | NA | TRBD1 | TRBV6-5 | TGTGCCAGCAGTTACTCGTCGGGACAGGTGCCGTACTTC | CASSYSSGQVPYF
TRBJ1-1 | NA | TRBD1 | TRBV11-2 | TGTGCCAGCAGACGAGGGACAGGGGCCCGGGGGACTGAAGCTTTCTTT | CASRRGTGARGTEAFF
TRBJ2-1 | NA | NA | TRBV7-9 | TGTGCCAGCAGGGGCAAAACAGGGAACAATGAGCAGTTCTTC | CASRGKTGNNEQFF
TRBJ2-2 | NA | NA | TRBV6-5 | TGTGCCAGCAGGTTGACAGGATTGGCCGGGGAGCTGTTTTTT | CASRLTGLAGELFF
TRBJ2-1 | NA | TRBD2 | TRBV5-6 | TGTGCCAGCAGCCCTCGGACTAGCGGGGGGGCTTTGATCTTC | CASSPRTSGGALIF
TRBJ1-1 | NA | NA | TRBV11-2 | TGTGCCAGCAGCTTACTTGAGGGGAACACTGAAGCTTTCTTT | CASSLLEGNTEAFF
TRBJ2-1 | NA | TRBD2 | TRBV6-4 | TGTGCCAGCAGTCAGACTAGCGGGAGGCAGTTCTCCTACAATGAGCAGTTCTTC | CASSQTSGRQFSYNEQFF
TRBJ2-7 | NA | TRBD2 | TRBV11-2 | TGTGCCAGCAGCCGCCTCGGACTAGCGGGAGACTACGAGCAGTACTTC | CASSRLGLAGDYEQYF
TRBJ1-3 | NA | NA | TRBV2 | TGTGCCAGCACTGCCAGCACCTCTGGAAACACCATATATTTT | CASTASTSGNTIYF
TRBJ1-1 | NA | TRBD1 | TRBV5-4 | TGTGCCAGCAGCTTCGGACAGGGACCCGACACTGAAGCTTTCTTT | CASSFGQGPDTEAFF
TRBJ2-2 | NA | NA | TRBV4-1 | TGCGCCAGCAGCGAGCTTAGCGCCGGGGAGCTGTTTTTT | CASSELSAGELFF
TRBJ2-5 | once | NA | TRBV7-9 | TGTGCCAGCAGCTTAACGGTTTTGTACCAAGAGACCCAGTACTTC | CASSLTVLYQETQYF
TRBJ2-3 | NA | TRBD2 | TRBV5-1 | TGCGCCAGCAGCTTGGGAGCGGGAGGGGAGCCAGATACGCAGTATTTT | CASSLGAGGEPDTQYF
TRBJ2-5 | NA | NA | TRBV19 | TGTGCCAGTAGTTTGGGCGGGGAAGAGACCCAGTACTTC | CASSLGGEETQYF
TRBJ1-2 | NA | TRBD1 | TRBV28 | TGTGCCAGCAGTTCCGGGACAGGGGAGCGGCTCTATGGCTACACCTTC | CASSSGTGERLYGYTF
TRBJ2-3 | NA | NA | TRBV2 | TGTGCCAGCAAGCCCCCCCTAACAGATACGCAGTATTTT | CASKPPLTDTQYF
TRBJ2-5 | once | TRBD2 | TRBV5-1 | TGCGCCAGCAGCTTGGATAGCGGGCTACTAGGCGTAGAGACCCAGTACTTC | CASSLDSGLLGVETQYF
TRBJ1-5 | NA | NA | TRBV15 | TGTGCCACCAGCAGAGAGGTGACAGTAGGGGGTCAGCCCCAGCATTTT | CATSREVTVGGQPQHF
TRBJ1-2 | NA | NA | TRBV7-2 | TGTGCCAGCAGCCTTACAGGACTCTTTAACTATGGCTACACCTTC | CASSLTGLFNYGYTF
TRBJ2-6 | NA | NA | TRBV27 | TGTGCCAGCAGTTTAATCGGGCTTGGGGCCAACGTCCTGACTTTC | CASSLIGLGANVLTF